Described below is a single T cell receptor (beta chain) sequence and its context. Its antigen is as yet unknown. Clones were read by immunoSEQ multiplex PCR, and TCRdb kept only the in-frame ones, dropping some. Among 40,000 to 45,000 clones listed, 85% to 95% were seen once. This sample is drawn from a study of OX40 agonist ivuxolimab in advanced cancers. Study information: Those enrolled were approximately 78% male, with a mean age of approximately 60 years and ages from roughly 20 to 90. Regarding the study as a whole: At doses 0.1 to 3.0 mg/kg, CD4+ and CD8+ clones expanded.

This material consisted of CD4+ or CD8+ T cells sorted from blood, taken in a trial of the OX40 agonist ivuxolimab. This receptor was obtained from an adult with an advanced solid tumor such as melanoma, head and neck, liver or kidney cancer.

CDR3 coding DNA: TGTGCCAGCAGCGCCTATGGCGTCACAGATACGCAGTATTTT. This gives the protein CASSAYGVTDTQYF. The chain couples TRBV2 to TRBJ2-3; D uncertain. Trimming pared 6 bases from V and 2 bases from J, leaving 12 bases between. CDR1 is SNHLY, CDR2 FYNNEI, per germline. This CDR3 region has 14 residues.